This is a list of T cell receptor beta chains from one sample in a study of T cells after posttransplantation cyclophosphamide. Only in-frame clones appear in the TCRdb table, and some are missing; sequencing was by immunoSEQ multiplex PCR. The data contain roughly 17,000 clones, roughly 85% of them singletons. The sequencing sample was made of memory CD4+ T cells sorted from blood. The receptors derive from a man in his thirties or forties in good health and a related stem cell transplant donor. Each CDR3 is given with its conserved first and last residue. The D gene is left open where the match is weak. Clone size is stated in some rows and not others, as once, few, many or a class when expanded.

abundance	d_gene	v_gene	j_gene	CDR3aa	CDR3nt
few	-	TRBV5-1	TRBJ1-1	CASSLSVLAEAFF	TGCGCCAGCAGCCTGTCGGTGTTGGCTGAAGCTTTCTTT
-	TRBD1	TRBV23-1	TRBJ2-7	CASSPGQDTYSYEQYF	TGCGCCAGCAGTCCAGGACAGGATACTTACTCCTACGAGCAGTACTTC
-	-	TRBV7-2	TRBJ2-3	CASSPRFVDTQYF	TGTGCCAGCAGCCCCCGTTTTGTCGATACGCAGTATTTT
-	-	TRBV28	TRBJ2-4	CASSLKGIQVAKNIQYF	TGTGCCAGCAGTTTGAAGGGGATACAGGTGGCCAAAAACATTCAGTACTTC
-	-	TRBV10-1	TRBJ2-5	CASSVAPQETQYF	TGCGCCAGCAGTGTAGCCCCCCAAGAGACCCAGTACTTC
few	TRBD1	TRBV6-1	TRBJ1-1	CASSEAGGGGEAFF	TGTGCCAGCAGTGAAGCAGGAGGGGGCGGTGAAGCTTTCTTT
few	-	TRBV4-2	TRBJ2-7	CASSQDRTYEQYF	TGTGCCAGCAGCCAAGACAGGACCTACGAGCAGTACTTC
-	-	TRBV2	TRBJ2-7	CASSEALPWREIHEQYF	TGTGCCAGCAGTGAAGCGCTTCCGTGGAGGGAAATCCACGAGCAGTACTTC
-	-	TRBV4-1	TRBJ2-3	CASSHSPRAEGRSDTQYF	TGCGCCAGCAGCCATTCCCCCAGGGCGGAGGGGCGGTCAGATACGCAGTATTTT
-	-	TRBV7-9	TRBJ2-5	CASSLAGARQETQYF	TGTGCCAGCAGCTTAGCGGGGGCCAGGCAAGAGACCCAGTACTTC
-	TRBD1	TRBV7-2	TRBJ2-5	CASSLGDRGRETQYF	TGTGCCAGCAGCTTAGGGGACAGGGGGCGCGAGACCCAGTACTTC
-	-	TRBV5-1	TRBJ2-5	CASSLASGQETQYF	TGCGCCAGCAGCTTGGCCTCAGGGCAAGAGACCCAGTACTTC
-	-	TRBV19	TRBJ2-3	CASSPPTSGGTDTQYF	TGTGCCAGTAGTCCCCCAACTAGTGGGGGCACAGATACGCAGTATTTT
once	TRBD2	TRBV4-3	TRBJ2-3	CASSQQGGSGGRADTQYF	TGCGCCAGCAGCCAACAGGGCGGCAGCGGGGGAAGAGCAGATACGCAGTATTTT
-	TRBD2	TRBV12-5	TRBJ2-3	CASGSGGLTNTQYF	TGTGCTAGTGGTAGCGGGGGGCTAACAAATACGCAGTATTTT
once	TRBD1	TRBV5-1	TRBJ2-3	CASSGTGGSDTQYF	TGCGCCAGCAGCGGGACAGGGGGGTCAGATACGCAGTATTTT
-	-	TRBV19	TRBJ2-2	CASSFVRGANTGELFF	TGTGCCAGTAGTTTCGTAAGGGGCGCGAACACCGGGGAGCTGTTTTTT
-	-	TRBV7-3	TRBJ1-5	CASGASSGGQDQPQHF	TGTGCCAGCGGAGCTTCTTCGGGGGGCCAAGATCAGCCCCAGCATTTT
-	-	TRBV4-1	TRBJ1-3	CASSQIIGTIYF	TGCGCCAGCAGCCAAATAATCGGCACCATATATTTT
once	-	TRBV19	TRBJ2-5	CASSIAWLAQETQYF	TGTGCCAGTAGTATAGCGTGGCTAGCCCAAGAGACCCAGTACTTC
few	-	TRBV11-2	TRBJ1-1	CASSYPGDTEAFF	TGTGCCAGCAGCTACCCGGGGGACACTGAAGCTTTCTTT
-	TRBD1	TRBV28	TRBJ2-7	CASKGTGGTYEQYF	TGTGCCAGCAAAGGGACAGGGGGCACCTACGAGCAGTACTTC
-	TRBD1	TRBV19	TRBJ2-7	CASSVRQGYYEQYF	TGTGCCAGTAGTGTCCGACAGGGTTACTACGAGCAGTACTTC
-	-	TRBV27	TRBJ2-5	CASSFRGPGAQETQYF	TGTGCCAGCAGTTTCCGAGGACCGGGAGCTCAAGAGACCCAGTACTTC
-	-	TRBV9	TRBJ2-5	CASSVGDSLGETQYF	TGTGCCAGCAGCGTAGGAGACAGCTTGGGGGAGACCCAGTACTTC
-	TRBD2	TRBV18	TRBJ2-3	CASSPPPGLGTDTQYF	TGTGCCAGCTCACCACCCCCGGGACTAGGGACAGATACGCAGTATTTT
-	-	TRBV28	TRBJ2-2	CASSFLRPRLATGELFF	TGTGCCAGCAGTTTCTTGAGACCGAGATTAGCCACCGGGGAGCTGTTTTTT
-	TRBD2	TRBV28	TRBJ2-7	CASSLLTSGGTYEQYF	TGTGCCAGCAGTTTACTGACTAGCGGGGGAACCTACGAGCAGTACTTC
-	TRBD1	TRBV19	TRBJ2-3	CATSTGGRVDTQYF	TGTGCCACTTCGACAGGGGGCCGTGTGGATACGCAGTATTTT
-	-	TRBV7-9	TRBJ1-5	CASSRGGGIPPSNQPQHF	TGTGCCAGCAGTCGAGGTGGGGGGATACCACCAAGCAATCAGCCCCAGCATTTT
-	-	TRBV5-1	TRBJ2-6	CASSAHRGGAAANVLTF	TGCGCCAGCAGCGCCCATAGGGGGGGGGCAGCGGCCAACGTCCTGACTTTC
-	-	TRBV5-4	TRBJ2-6	CASSSGGTGLAGANVLTF	TGTGCCAGCAGTTCGGGGGGGACAGGGCTCGCAGGGGCCAACGTCCTGACTTTC
-	TRBD2	TRBV6-1	TRBJ2-1	CASSESWVAGIYEQFF	TGTGCCAGCAGTGAATCCTGGGTAGCGGGGATCTATGAGCAGTTCTTC
-	TRBD1	TRBV28	TRBJ1-2	CASTWRAGQGLGGYTF	TGTGCCAGCACTTGGAGGGCGGGACAGGGATTGGGTGGCTACACCTTC
-	TRBD2	TRBV4-1	TRBJ2-1	CASSQVGQPTSGGADNEQFF	TGCGCCAGCAGCCAAGTAGGTCAACCTACTAGCGGGGGGGCCGACAATGAGCAGTTCTTC
-	-	TRBV18	TRBJ2-5	CASSPPGVQETQYF	TGTGCCAGCTCACCACCGGGAGTGCAAGAGACCCAGTACTTC
once	TRBD2	TRBV28	TRBJ2-7	CASRLAGPTLYEQYF	TGTGCCAGCAGGCTAGCGGGGCCAACTCTTTACGAGCAGTACTTC
-	TRBD2	TRBV9	TRBJ2-1	CASSGAGGFDEQFF	TGTGCCAGCTCGGGGGCGGGGGGATTCGATGAGCAGTTCTTC
-	TRBD2	TRBV11-3	TRBJ2-1	CASSRGEGRDNEQFF	TGTGCCAGCAGCCGTGGGGAGGGCCGAGACAATGAGCAGTTCTTC
-	TRBD1	TRBV6-5	TRBJ1-5	CASGRQGGVQPQHF	TGTGCCAGCGGTCGACAGGGGGGAGTACAGCCCCAGCATTTT
-	TRBD1	TRBV29-1	TRBJ1-4	CSVEGTGNNEKLFF	TGCAGCGTTGAGGGGACAGGGAATAATGAAAAACTGTTTTTT
-	TRBD1	TRBV4-1	TRBJ2-1	CASSQGTGGMYNEQFF	TGCGCCAGCAGCCAAGGGACAGGGGGCATGTACAATGAGCAGTTCTTC
-	-	TRBV7-8	TRBJ2-5	CASSPQTVQETQYF	TGTGCCAGCAGCCCCCAGACAGTACAAGAGACCCAGTACTTC
-	TRBD1	TRBV7-8	TRBJ2-6	CASSLRDPPGGISGANVLTF	TGTGCCAGCAGCTTAAGAGACCCCCCAGGGGGCATCTCTGGGGCCAACGTCCTGACTTTC
-	TRBD2	TRBV11-2	TRBJ2-5	CASRSTSGGEETQYF	TGTGCCAGCCGATCCACTAGCGGGGGGGAAGAGACCCAGTACTTC
-	TRBD1	TRBV28	TRBJ1-5	CASSPGTGAINQPQHF	TGTGCCAGCAGTCCCGGGACAGGGGCGATTAATCAGCCCCAGCATTTT